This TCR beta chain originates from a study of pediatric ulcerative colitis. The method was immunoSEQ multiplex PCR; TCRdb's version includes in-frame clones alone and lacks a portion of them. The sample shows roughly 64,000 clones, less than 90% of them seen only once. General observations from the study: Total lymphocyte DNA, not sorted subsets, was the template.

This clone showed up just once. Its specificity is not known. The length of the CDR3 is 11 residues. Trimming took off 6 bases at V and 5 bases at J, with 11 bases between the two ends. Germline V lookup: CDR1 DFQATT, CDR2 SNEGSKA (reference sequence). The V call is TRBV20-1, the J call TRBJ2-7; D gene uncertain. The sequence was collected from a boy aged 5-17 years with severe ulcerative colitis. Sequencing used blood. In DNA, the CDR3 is TGCAGTGCACGCCCCCGGGACGAGCAGTACTTC. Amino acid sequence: CSARPRDEQYF.